This T cell receptor beta chain was retrieved from a study of shared clonotypes between healthy human individuals. Study conclusions and caveats: Memory subsets had estimated richness that was generally smaller than that of naive subsets.

The table came from immunoSEQ multiplex PCR; TCRdb's copy has only in-frame clones and leaves some out. The data show some 2.4 million clones, 93% seen once. Trimming cost V 2 bases and J 6 bases; bases outside gene matches: 8. The CDR3 is made up of 15 amino acids. The germline gives CDR1 SGDLS, CDR2 YYNGEE. Of note for this clone: The antigen is unknown.

The sample taken for sequencing was naive CD4+ T cells from PBMCs. Sample subset: CD45RA+ positively selected. The source is a man between 18 and 35 years old in good health. Some clones in this sample may be carry-over from other donors' samples. The chain employs TRBV9 and TRBJ2-1, with 7 bases lining up with TRBD2. CDR3 protein: CASSVTSGKGNEQFF. The CDR3 DNA sequence: TGTGCCAGCAGCGTCACCAGCGGGAAAGGCAATGAGCAGTTCTTC.